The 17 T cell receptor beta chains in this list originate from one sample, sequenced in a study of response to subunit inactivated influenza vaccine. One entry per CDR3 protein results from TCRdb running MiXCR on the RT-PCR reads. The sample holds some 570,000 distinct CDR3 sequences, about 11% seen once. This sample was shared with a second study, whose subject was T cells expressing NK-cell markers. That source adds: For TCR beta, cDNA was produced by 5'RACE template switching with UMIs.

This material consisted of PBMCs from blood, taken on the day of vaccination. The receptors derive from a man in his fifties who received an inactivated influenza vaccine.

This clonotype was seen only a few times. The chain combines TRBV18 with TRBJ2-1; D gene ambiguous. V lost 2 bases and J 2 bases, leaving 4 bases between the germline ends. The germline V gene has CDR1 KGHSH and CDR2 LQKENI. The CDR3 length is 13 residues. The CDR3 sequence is CASSPAAYNEQFF. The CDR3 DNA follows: TGTGCCAGCTCACCAGCGGCCTACAATGAGCAGTTCTTC.

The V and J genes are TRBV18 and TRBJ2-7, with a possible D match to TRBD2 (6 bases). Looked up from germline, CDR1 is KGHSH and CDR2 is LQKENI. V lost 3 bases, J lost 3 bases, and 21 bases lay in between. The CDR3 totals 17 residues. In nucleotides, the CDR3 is TGTGCCAGCTCACCGACCGCCGAGGAGATAGCGGACTACGAGCAGTACTTC. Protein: CASSPTAEEIADYEQYF. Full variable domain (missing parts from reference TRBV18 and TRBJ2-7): NAGVMQNPRHLVRRRGQEARLRCSPMKGHSHVYWYRQLPEEGLKFMVYLQKENIIDESGMPKERFSAEFPKEGPSILRIQQVVRGDSAAYFCASSPTAEEIADYEQYFGPGTRLTVT.

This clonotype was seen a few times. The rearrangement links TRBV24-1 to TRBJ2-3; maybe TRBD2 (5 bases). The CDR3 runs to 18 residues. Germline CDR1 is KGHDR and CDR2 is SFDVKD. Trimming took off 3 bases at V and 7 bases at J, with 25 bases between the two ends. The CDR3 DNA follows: TGTGCCACCAGTGATGCTGATTCTAGCTCCTACTACACTCATACGCAGTATTTT. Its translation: CATSDADSSSYYTHTQYF.

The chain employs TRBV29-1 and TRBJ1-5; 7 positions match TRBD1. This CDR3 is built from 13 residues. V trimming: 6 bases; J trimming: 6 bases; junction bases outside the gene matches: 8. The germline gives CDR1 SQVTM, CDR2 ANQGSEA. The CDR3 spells CSVGDRQGQPQHF. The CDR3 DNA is TGCAGCGTGGGGGACAGACAGGGTCAGCCCCAGCATTTT.

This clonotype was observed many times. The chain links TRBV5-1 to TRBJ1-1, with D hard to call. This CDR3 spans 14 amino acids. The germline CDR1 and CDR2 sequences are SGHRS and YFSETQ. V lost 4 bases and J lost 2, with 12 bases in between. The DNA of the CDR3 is TGCGCCAGCAGCGTGAGCTTTTTTAACACTGAAGCTTTCTTT. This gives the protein CASSVSFFNTEAFF. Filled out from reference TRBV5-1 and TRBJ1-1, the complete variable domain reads KAGVTQTPRYLIKTRGQQVTLSCSPISGHRSVSWYQQTPGQGLQFLFEYFSETQRNKGNFPGRFSGRQFSNSRSEMNVSTLELGDSALYLCASSVSFFNTEAFFGQGTRLTVV.

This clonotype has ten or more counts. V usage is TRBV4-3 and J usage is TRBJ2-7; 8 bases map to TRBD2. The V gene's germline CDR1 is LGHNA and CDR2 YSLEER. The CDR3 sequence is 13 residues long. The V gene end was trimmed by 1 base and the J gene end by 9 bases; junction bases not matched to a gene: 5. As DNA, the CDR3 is TGCGCCAGCAGCCAAGTCACGGGAGGGAGGCAGTACTTC. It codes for CASSQVTGGRQYF.

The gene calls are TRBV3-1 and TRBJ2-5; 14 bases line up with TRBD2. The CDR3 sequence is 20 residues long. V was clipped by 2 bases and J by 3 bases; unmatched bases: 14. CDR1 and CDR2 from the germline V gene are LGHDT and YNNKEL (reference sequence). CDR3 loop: CASSQYRPTSGGALKETQYF. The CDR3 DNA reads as TGTGCCAGCAGCCAATATCGTCCGACTAGCGGGGGGGCTCTTAAAGAGACCCAGTACTTC.

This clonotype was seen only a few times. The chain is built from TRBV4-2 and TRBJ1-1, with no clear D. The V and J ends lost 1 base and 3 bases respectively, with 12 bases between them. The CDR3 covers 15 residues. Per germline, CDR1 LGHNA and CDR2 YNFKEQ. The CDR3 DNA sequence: TGTGCCAGCAGCCAAGTTGCAGGAGGATACACTGAAGCTTTCTTT. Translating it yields CASSQVAGGYTEAFF.

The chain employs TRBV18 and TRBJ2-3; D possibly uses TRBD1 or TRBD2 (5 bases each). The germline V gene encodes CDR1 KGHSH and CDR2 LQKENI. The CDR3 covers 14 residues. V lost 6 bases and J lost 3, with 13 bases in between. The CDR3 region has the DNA TGTGCCAGCTCGCCGGGACCGCCGACAGATACGCAGTATTTT. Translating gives CASSPGPPTDTQYF.

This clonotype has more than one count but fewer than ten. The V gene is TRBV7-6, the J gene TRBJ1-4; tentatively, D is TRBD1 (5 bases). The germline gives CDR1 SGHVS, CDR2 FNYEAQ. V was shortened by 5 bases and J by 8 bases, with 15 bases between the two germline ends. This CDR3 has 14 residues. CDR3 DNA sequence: TGTGCCAGCAGCCCCGAGGCAGGGAACGAAAAACTGTTTTTT. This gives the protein CASSPEAGNEKLFF.

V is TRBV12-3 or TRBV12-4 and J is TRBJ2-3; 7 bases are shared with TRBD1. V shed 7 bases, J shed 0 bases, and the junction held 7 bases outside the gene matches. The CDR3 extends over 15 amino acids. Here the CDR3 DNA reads TGTGCCAGCAACTCGGGACAGTCTAGCACAGATACGCAGTATTTT. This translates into CASNSGQSSTDTQYF.

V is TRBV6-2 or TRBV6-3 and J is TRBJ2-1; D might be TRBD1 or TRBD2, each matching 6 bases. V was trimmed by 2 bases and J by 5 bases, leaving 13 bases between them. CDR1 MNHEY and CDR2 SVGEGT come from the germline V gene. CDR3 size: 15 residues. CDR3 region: CASSYMGGAHNEQFF. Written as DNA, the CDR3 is TGTGCCAGCAGTTACATGGGGGGCGCCCACAATGAGCAGTTCTTC.

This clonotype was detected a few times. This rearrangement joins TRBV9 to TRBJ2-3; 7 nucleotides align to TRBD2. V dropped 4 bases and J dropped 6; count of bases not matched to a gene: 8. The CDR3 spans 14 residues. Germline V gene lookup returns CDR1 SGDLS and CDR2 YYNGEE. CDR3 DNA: TGTGCCAGCAGCCCTCGGACTAGACTTGATACGCAGTATTTT. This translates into CASSPRTRLDTQYF. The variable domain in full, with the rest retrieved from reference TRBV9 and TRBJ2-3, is DSGVTQTPKHLITATGQRVTLRCSPRSGDLSVYWYQQSLDQGLQFLIQYYNGEERAKGNILERFSAQQFPDLHSELNLSSLELGDSALYFCASSPRTRLDTQYFGPGTRLTVL.

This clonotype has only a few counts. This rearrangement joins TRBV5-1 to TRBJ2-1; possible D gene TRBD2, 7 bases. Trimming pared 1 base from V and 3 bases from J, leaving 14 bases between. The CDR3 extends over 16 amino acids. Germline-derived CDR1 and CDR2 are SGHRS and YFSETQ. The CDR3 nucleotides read TGCGCCAGCAGCTTGACCGCGGGGGCCAACTACAATGAGCAGTTCTTC. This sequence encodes CASSLTAGANYNEQFF.

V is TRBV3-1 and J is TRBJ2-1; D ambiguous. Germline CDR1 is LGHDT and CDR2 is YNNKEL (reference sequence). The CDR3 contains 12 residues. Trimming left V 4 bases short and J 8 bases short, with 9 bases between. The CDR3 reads CASSPTVHEQFF. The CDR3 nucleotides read TGTGCCAGCAGCCCCACCGTTCATGAGCAGTTCTTC.

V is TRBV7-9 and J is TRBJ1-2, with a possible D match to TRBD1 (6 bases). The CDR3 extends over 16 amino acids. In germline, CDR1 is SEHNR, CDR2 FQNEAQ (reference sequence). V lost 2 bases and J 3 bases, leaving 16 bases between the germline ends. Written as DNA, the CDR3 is TGTGCCAGCAGCTTAAACAGGGCTACCTCCGACTATGGCTACACCTTC. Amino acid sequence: CASSLNRATSDYGYTF.

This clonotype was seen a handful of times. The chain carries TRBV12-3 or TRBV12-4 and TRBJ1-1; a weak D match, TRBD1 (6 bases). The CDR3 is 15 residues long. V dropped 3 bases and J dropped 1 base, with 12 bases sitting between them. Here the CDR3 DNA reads TGTGCCAGCAGTTTCGGCACAGGGAGGAACACTGAAGCTTTCTTT. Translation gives CASSFGTGRNTEAFF.